This T cell receptor beta chain was sequenced during a study of blood T cells in healthy people across ages. Study-wide results and limits: Versus aged donors, long-lived donors had higher diversity and more naive CD4+ cells.

Using a J-beta primer mix together with a sample-barcoded 5' primer, a second PCR was run for about 7 to 12 cycles. Each single sample gave us at least 2.5 million CDR3-containing paired-end reads. TCRdb re-called the 5' RACE reads through MiXCR, storing one row per CDR3 protein. Here the sample spans around 2 million distinct CDR3 sequences, 35% to 50% being singletons. Germline assignment: CDR1 SGHNT and CDR2 YYREEE (reference sequence). Trimming took 0 bases from V and 7 from J, leaving 10 bases between them. CDR3 length: 13 residues. This clonotype was picked up a small number of times. The target antigen is unknown.

The rearrangement links TRBV5-4 to TRBJ1-1, with D possibly matching TRBD1 (5 bases). The specimen sequenced was blood. The TCR originated in a human donor in good health. This chain's CDR3 is CASSLVGGDEAFF. Written as DNA, the CDR3 is TGTGCCAGCAGCTTGGTTGGGGGGGATGAAGCTTTCTTT. The full variable domain, rest sourced from reference TRBV5-4 and TRBJ1-1, is ETGVTQSPTHLIKTRGQQVTLRCSSQSGHNTVSWYQQALGQGPQFIFQYYREEENGRGNFPPRFSGLQFPNYSSELNVNALELDDSALYLCASSLVGGDEAFFGQGTRLTVV.